The 4 T cell receptor beta chains presented below share a single source sample, sequenced in a study of blood T cell repertoires in COVID-19 (TCRdb year 2020). Libraries were constructed by the immunoSEQ multiplex PCR assay. TCRdb retrieved this table from immuneACCESS and kept in-frame rearrangements only. Not all clones are present; in checked studies, unresolved V genes account for under half, and no reason is known for the remainder. The sample table records about 170,000 clones; about 80% of these occur just once. The ten largest clones capture approximately 2.4% of the sample. The sample consisted of peripheral blood. Source of these receptors: a human donor with acute or convalescent COVID-19. The donor label of this sample is uncertain.

The V and J genes are TRBV2 and TRBJ1-1; D call uncertain. Trimming took 8 bases from V and 5 from J, leaving 18 bases between them. Germline V gene lookup returns CDR1 SNHLY and CDR2 FYNNEI. The CDR3 covers 14 residues. The CDR3 nucleotides are TGTGCCAGCTCCCGGGTCCTTCCGGGGACTGAAGCTTTCTTT. Translated, it gives CASSRVLPGTEAFF.

The V and J genes are TRBV30 and TRBJ2-3; 8 bases line up with TRBD2. This CDR3 has 15 residues. Germline values: CDR1 GTSNPN, CDR2 SVGIG (reference sequence). The V and J ends lost 3 bases and 5 bases, in that order; junction bases with no gene match: 10. CDR3 protein: CAWSSRGDRGDTQYF. The CDR3 DNA reads as TGTGCCTGGAGCTCGCGGGGGGACCGAGGAGATACGCAGTATTTT. Together with reference TRBV30 and TRBJ2-3, the CDR3 gives the full variable domain: SQTIHQWPATLVQPVGSPLSLECTVEGTSNPNLYWYRQAAGRGLQLLFYSVGIGQISSEVPQNLSASRPQDRQFILSSKKLLLSDSGFYLCAWSSRGDRGDTQYFGPGTRLTVL.

The chain carries TRBV30 and TRBJ1-5; 11 bases match TRBD1. Germline lookup yields CDR1 GTSNPN and CDR2 SVGIG (reference sequence). Losses at the gene ends were 2 bases for V and 4 bases for J; bases not matched to a gene: 7. CDR3 length: 16 residues. CDR3 nucleotides: TGTGCCTGGAGTAACCTCGGGACAGGGGGAAATCAGCCCCAGCATTTT. Protein: CAWSNLGTGGNQPQHF.

The genes are TRBV18 and TRBJ1-4; 11 bases fit TRBD1. CDR1 is KGHSH, CDR2 LQKENI, per germline. V trimming: 2 bases; J trimming: 5 bases; junction bases outside the gene matches: 7. The CDR3 is 17 amino acids. The CDR3 bases are TGTGCCAGCTCACCAGGACAGGGGGCGAAGGAGAATGAAAAACTGTTTTTT. This codes for CASSPGQGAKENEKLFF.